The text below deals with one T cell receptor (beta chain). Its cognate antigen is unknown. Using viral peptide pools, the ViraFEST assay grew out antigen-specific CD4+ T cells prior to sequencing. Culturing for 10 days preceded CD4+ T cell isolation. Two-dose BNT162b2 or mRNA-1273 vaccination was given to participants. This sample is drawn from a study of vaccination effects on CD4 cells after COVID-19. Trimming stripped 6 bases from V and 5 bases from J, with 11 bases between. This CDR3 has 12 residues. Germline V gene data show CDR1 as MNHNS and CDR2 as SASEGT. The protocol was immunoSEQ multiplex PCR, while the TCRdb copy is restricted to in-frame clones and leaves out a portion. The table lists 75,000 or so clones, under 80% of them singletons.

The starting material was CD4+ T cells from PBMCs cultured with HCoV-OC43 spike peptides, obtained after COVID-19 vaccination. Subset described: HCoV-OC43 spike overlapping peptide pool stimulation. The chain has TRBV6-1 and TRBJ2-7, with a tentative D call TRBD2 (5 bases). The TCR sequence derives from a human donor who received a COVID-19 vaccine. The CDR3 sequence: CASRMGSDEQYV. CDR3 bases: TGTGCCAGCAGAATGGGGAGTGACGAGCAGTACGTC.